A selection of T cell receptor beta chains follows, all from one sample in a study of shared clonotypes between healthy human individuals. Generated by immunoSEQ multiplex PCR, the TCRdb table keeps only in-frame clones and is missing some. The sample includes fewer than 400,000 clones, less than 85% of them seen just once. Material for sequencing was memory CD4+ T cells sorted from blood. The receptors shown here come from a man aged 25-40 years in good health. The CDR3 runs from the conserved cysteine through the conserved F or W. D genes are given only for firm matches. Clone size is stated in some rows and not others, as once, few, many or a class when expanded.

J	D	V	size	CDR3	DNA
TRBJ2-7	-	TRBV19	-	CASSIAARLGSYEQYF	TGTGCCAGTAGTATAGCGGCTAGGCTGGGCTCCTACGAGCAGTACTTC
TRBJ2-7	TRBD1	TRBV6-5	-	CATEAGGLPYEQYF	TGTGCCACCGAAGCAGGGGGCCTCCCTTACGAGCAGTACTTC
TRBJ2-1	-	TRBV7-9	once	CASSFLAGTFEQFF	TGTGCCAGCAGCTTTTTAGCCGGGACGTTTGAGCAGTTCTTC
TRBJ2-7	TRBD1	TRBV6-6	-	CASTYTGGRYEQYF	TGTGCCAGTACTTATACAGGGGGAAGGTACGAGCAGTACTTC
TRBJ2-2	-	TRBV28	-	CATMKDKTGELFF	TGTGCCACCATGAAAGACAAGACCGGGGAGCTGTTTTTT
TRBJ2-7	-	TRBV4-3	-	CASSQDVAYEQYF	TGCGCCAGCAGCCAAGATGTGGCCTACGAGCAGTACTTC
TRBJ1-1	-	TRBV18	-	CASSPRLSQDTEAFF	TGTGCCAGCTCACCACGCCTTTCACAGGACACTGAAGCTTTCTTT
TRBJ2-1	-	TRBV14	-	CASSRGTPYNEQFF	TGTGCCAGCAGCCGCGGGACACCCTACAATGAGCAGTTCTTC
TRBJ1-5	-	TRBV7-2	-	CASSLVGNGNQPQHF	TGTGCCAGCAGCTTAGTAGGGAATGGTAATCAGCCCCAGCATTTT
TRBJ2-7	TRBD1	TRBV2	-	CASSYKTGSGEQYF	TGTGCCAGCAGTTATAAGACAGGGTCGGGAGAGCAGTACTTC
TRBJ2-7	-	TRBV11-3	-	CASSLGGFSQQYF	TGTGCCAGCAGCTTAGGGGGTTTCAGCCAGCAGTACTTC
TRBJ1-2	-	TRBV28	-	CASSTGRGSFYGYTF	TGTGCCAGCAGTACCGGACGGGGGTCATTCTATGGCTACACCTTC
TRBJ1-4	TRBD1	TRBV28	-	CASSLSEGQGVSQGKLFF	TGTGCCAGCAGTTTAAGTGAGGGACAGGGAGTATCCCAGGGGAAACTGTTTTTT
TRBJ2-7	TRBD1	TRBV6-5	-	CASSRDRGVGEQYF	TGTGCCAGCAGCCGGGACAGGGGAGTAGGCGAGCAGTACTTC
TRBJ2-7	-	TRBV7-9	-	CASSFYFGTNSYEQYF	TGTGCCAGCAGCTTCTATTTCGGGACCAACTCCTACGAGCAGTACTTC
TRBJ2-2	TRBD1	TRBV10-2	-	CATKTGVVTGELFF	TGCGCCACCAAGACAGGGGTGGTCACCGGGGAGCTGTTTTTT
TRBJ1-2	-	TRBV28	-	CASSRTRDGYTF	TGTGCCAGCAGTCGGACGCGGGATGGCTACACCTTC